The 5 T cell receptor beta chains reported below all come from one sample, sequenced in a study of T cell changes during pregnancy in multiple sclerosis. The data were produced by immunoSEQ multiplex PCR, yet TCRdb's version contains in-frame clones alone and is incomplete. The sample yields about 80,000 clones, roughly nine tenths seen once. Sequencing was performed on peripheral blood, taken before pregnancy. These receptors were collected from a female donor with multiple sclerosis, enrolled in a pregnancy study.

The chain joins TRBV29-1 to TRBJ2-5; D is uncertain. The CDR3 length is 12 residues. V was trimmed by 6 bases and J by 2 bases, leaving 10 bases between them. Germline V CDR1 and CDR2: SQVTM, ANQGSEA. CDR3 in DNA: TGCAGCGTAGCGAATATACAAGAGACCCAGTACTTC. Its protein is CSVANIQETQYF.

The chain recombines TRBV6-5 with TRBJ1-5; D is perhaps TRBD1 (6 bases). CDR1 and CDR2 from the germline V gene are MNHEY and SVGAGI. The CDR3 length is 15 residues. V lost 6 bases and J lost 4, with 16 bases in between. The CDR3 reads CASRRGQSRNQPQHF. CDR3 in DNA: TGTGCCAGCAGACGAGGACAGAGCCGAAATCAGCCCCAGCATTTT.

The V and J genes are TRBV6-1 and TRBJ1-2, with D possibly being TRBD1 (5 bases). Germline V CDR1 and CDR2: MNHNS, SASEGT. The CDR3 length is 14 residues. Trimming cost V 6 bases and J 6 bases, with 17 bases left between them. The CDR3 loop reads CASRSAGQADGYTF. DNA of the CDR3: TGTGCCAGCAGGTCAGCGGGGCAGGCCGATGGCTACACCTTC.

The chain combines TRBV9 with TRBJ2-2, with 10 bases identical to TRBD2. The CDR3 spans 15 residues. The ends lost 0 bases at V and 7 bases at J; junction bases unmatched: 3. Germline CDR1 reads SGDLS; CDR2 reads YYNGEE. This CDR3 is CASSVVGTSVGELFF. In DNA, the CDR3 is TGTGCCAGCAGCGTAGTAGGGACTAGCGTCGGGGAGCTGTTTTTT.

This chain links TRBV18 with TRBJ1-1; TRBD1 aligns across 7 bases. This CDR3 has 14 residues. The germline CDR1 and CDR2 sequences are KGHSH and LQKENI. V lost 5 bases and J lost 0; bases outside the gene matches: 3. The CDR3 protein is CASSTGQVNTEAFF. In DNA form, the CDR3 reads TGTGCCAGCTCAACCGGACAGGTGAACACTGAAGCTTTCTTT.